This paragraph reports one T cell receptor (beta chain). This clonotype was seen ten or more times. There is no known antigen for this receptor. No clone much larger than this one lies a single base away; base qualities are absent. Reading the germline V gene gives CDR1 SGHTA and CDR2 FQGTGA. The CDR3 spans 15 residues, from the cysteine through the phenylalanine. Kept here is only the CDR3 DNA, which spans 45 bases and is read in frame from base 1. The junction shows trimming of 3 bases on V and 4 bases on J, and the gene matches do not reach 5 bases of it. This sample is part of a study of T cells in Graves' hyperthyroidism and ophthalmopathy (dated by TCRdb to the late 2010s). At the level of the whole study: Peripheral blood was sampled at the time of initial diagnosis, prior to any treatment. To identify distinguishing TCR V-J signatures, a discovery cohort of 90 to 100 patients was used, comprising some 45 with Graves' ophthalmopathy and around 60 with stable Graves' hyperthyroidism. Prospective prediction of ophthalmopathy was tested in an independent validation cohort consisting of 18 hyperthyroidism patients and over 15 patients who later progressed to ophthalmopathy. For training and testing, the roughly 93 patients in the discovery cohort were randomly divided in a 7:3 ratio. Thyroid tissue and blood T-cell repertoires from more than five Graves' hyperthyroidism patients were also compared in the study. Once sampling was done, hyperthyroidism patients were given methimazole at a starting dose of 30 mg daily, whereas ophthalmopathy patients were given high-dose intravenous methylprednisolone. According to the paper, TCR Vbeta CDR3 sequencing was carried out on about 140 peripheral blood samples, which came from fewer than 50 ophthalmopathy, 75 to 80 hyperthyroidism and roughly 17 progressor patients.

What the study reported, not specific to this receptor: In validation, the model predicted progression to ophthalmopathy a median of about 6.5 months before onset, with around 70% sensitivity and nearly 75% specificity. A 13 V-J signature model separated ophthalmopathy from stable hyperthyroidism, with approximately 87% sensitivity and around 84% specificity in cross-validation and 80%/75% in testing. Blood samples also contained most of the expanded thyroid clonotypes (frequency above 0.001), which suggests that blood repertoires may reflect thyroid immune responses. Sample size was not statistically predetermined, and blinding of investigators to group allocation was not performed.

Amplification of TCR beta CDR3 regions was carried out from RNA transcripts. The first round of RT-PCR for the TCR CDR3 was performed with the HTBI primer set and the Qiagen OneStep RT-PCR kit. A second multiplex PCR round built the libraries, followed by size selection and purification. Libraries were sequenced paired-end with 100 bp reads on an Illumina HiSeq2000. The authors' analysis ran thus. SOAPnuke was used to process the raw data, removing reads that contained adapters or uncalled bases, had a mean Phred below 15, or lacked an exact match to the constant primer or identifier. High-quality paired reads were merged with COPE v1.2.5, and unique nucleotide sequences were defined as clonotypes. Clonotypes were aligned to IMGT TRBV, TRBD and TRBJ reference segments using MiTCR v1.1. The analysis was restricted to V-J combinations with a frequency above 0.0001, which together covered just over 99% of the repertoires. The TCS score was defined as the ratio of F50 (clonal expansion) to E x V (chaos), calculated using BLOSUM62-based TCRdist between CDR3 peptides within each V-J. Welch's t-statistics and random forest reduced around 520 V-J features to 13, which were used in a naive Bayes classifier (R e1071). TCRdb took the public reads, trimmed them with fastp at Q25, ran MiXCR for clone calling and kept in-frame beta chains. Every CDR3 protein is listed once, alongside the most common genes and DNA of its rows. The V and J calls and clone size come from TCRdb's table, not from the authors' own analysis. This sample lists nearly 600,000 distinct CDR3 sequences; about 15% were detected once. The biggest ten clones account for 5% to 7% of the sample.

Hyperthyroidism patients were aged 18 to 65 years and newly diagnosed, with disease duration of less than 2 months. Any patient with an uncontrolled infection, another autoimmune disease, pregnancy or lactation was excluded. Diagnoses were established on the basis of clinical symptoms, serum thyroxine and TRAb, thyroid ultrasound, and orbital computed tomography. Blood from progressor patients was collected at the time of first diagnosis with hyperthyroidism, before any ophthalmopathy symptoms had appeared. PBMCs were separated from over 9 ml of fresh peripheral blood using Ficoll-Paque density gradient centrifugation. Progressor patients were initially diagnosed with Graves' hyperthyroidism and developed ophthalmopathy during follow-up. Trizol reagent was used to extract total RNA, and RNA quality was then checked on an Agilent 2100 Bioanalyzer.

Recombination connected TRBV7-3 to TRBJ2-2, and TRBD1 aligns with 7 junction nucleotides. The sample was blood. The TCR comes from a woman aged 25 to 39 with Graves' hyperthyroidism that later progressed to Graves' ophthalmopathy. The CDR3 region: CASSFLTGSTGELFF. The nucleotide sequence is TGTGCCAGCAGCTTCCTGACAGGGAGCACCGGGGAGCTGTTTTTT.